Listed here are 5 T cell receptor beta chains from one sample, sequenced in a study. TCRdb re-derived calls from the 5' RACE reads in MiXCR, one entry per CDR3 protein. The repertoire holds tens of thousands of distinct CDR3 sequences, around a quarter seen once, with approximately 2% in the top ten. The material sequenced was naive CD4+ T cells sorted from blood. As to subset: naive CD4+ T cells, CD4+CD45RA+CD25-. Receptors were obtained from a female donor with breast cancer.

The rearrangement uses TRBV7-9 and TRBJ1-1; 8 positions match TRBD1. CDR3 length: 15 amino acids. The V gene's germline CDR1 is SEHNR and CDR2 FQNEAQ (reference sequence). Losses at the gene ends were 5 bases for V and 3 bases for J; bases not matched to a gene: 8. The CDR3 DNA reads TGTGCCAGCAGCATCGGACAGGGAGGGGACACTGAAGCTTTCTTT. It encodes CASSIGQGGDTEAFF.

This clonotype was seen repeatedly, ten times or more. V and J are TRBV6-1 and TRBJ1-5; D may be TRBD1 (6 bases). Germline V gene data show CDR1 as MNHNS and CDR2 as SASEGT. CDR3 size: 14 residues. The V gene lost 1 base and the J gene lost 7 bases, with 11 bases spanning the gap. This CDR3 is CASSEGTVLQPQHF. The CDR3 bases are TGTGCCAGCAGTGAAGGGACAGTCCTACAGCCCCAGCATTTT.

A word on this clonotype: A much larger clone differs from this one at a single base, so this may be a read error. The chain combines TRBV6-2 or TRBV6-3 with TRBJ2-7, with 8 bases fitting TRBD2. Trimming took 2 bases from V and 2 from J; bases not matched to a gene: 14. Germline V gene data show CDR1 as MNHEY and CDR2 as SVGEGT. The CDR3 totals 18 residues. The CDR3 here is CASSYPRTGGRFTYEQYF. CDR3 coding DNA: TGTGCCAGCAGTTACCCCCGGACTGGCGGGAGGTTTACCTACGAGCAGTACTTC.

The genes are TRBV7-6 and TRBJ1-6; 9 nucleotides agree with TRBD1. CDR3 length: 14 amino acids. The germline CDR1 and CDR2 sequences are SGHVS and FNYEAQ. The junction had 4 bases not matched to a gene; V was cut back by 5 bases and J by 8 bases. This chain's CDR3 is CASSLRTGDSPLHF. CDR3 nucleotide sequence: TGTGCCAGCAGCCTCCGGACAGGGGATTCACCCCTCCACTTT.

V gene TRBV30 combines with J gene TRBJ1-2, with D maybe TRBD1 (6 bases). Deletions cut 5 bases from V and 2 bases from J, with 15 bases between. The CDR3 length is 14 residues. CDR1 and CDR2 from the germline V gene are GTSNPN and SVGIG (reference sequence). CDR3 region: CAWGTGQRNYGYTF. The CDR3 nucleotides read TGTGCCTGGGGGACTGGACAGAGAAACTATGGCTACACCTTC.